The 15 T cell receptor beta chains below all came from one sample that was sequenced in a study of identical twins. MiXCR, run by TCRdb on the 5' RACE reads, gives a single entry per CDR3 protein. The data show hundreds of thousands of distinct CDR3 sequences, with approximately 13% seen just once and around 1.5% held by the top ten. These records were also assigned to another study, of yellow fever vaccine responses in identical twins.

Sequenced input: PBMCs. These receptors originate from a woman aged 18 to 35 in good health.

The chain carries TRBV12-3 or TRBV12-4 and TRBJ2-7, with 10 bases fitting TRBD2. Germline trimming cut 6 bases from V and 1 base from J; bases unmatched to any gene: 9. The CDR3 covers 16 residues. The CDR3 loop is CASSPRASGSSYEQYF. The CDR3 coding sequence is TGTGCCAGCAGCCCCAGGGCTAGCGGGAGTTCCTACGAGCAGTACTTC.

This clonotype has at least ten counts. The chain links TRBV4-1 to TRBJ2-1, with 14 positions matching TRBD2. The CDR3 sequence is 17 residues long. Germline loops: CDR1 MGHRA, CDR2 YSYEKL. The V and J ends lost 4 bases and 3 bases, in that order; junction bases with no gene match: 5. CDR3 sequence: CASSPGLAGGIYNEQFF. The CDR3 DNA reads as TGCGCCAGCAGCCCAGGACTAGCGGGGGGCATCTACAATGAGCAGTTCTTC.

In this sample, this clonotype turned up a few times. The chain is built from TRBV6-5 and TRBJ1-5; a weak D match, TRBD1 (5 bases). Germline CDR1 MNHEY, CDR2 SVGAGI. CDR3 length equals 19 residues. Trimming shortened V by 0 bases and J by 1 base, and 19 bases separated the two germline ends. The CDR3 nucleotides read TGTGCCAGCAGTTACTCGTCCACTGATCGGGGACGGAGCAATCAGCCCCAGCATTTT. This sequence encodes CASSYSSTDRGRSNQPQHF.

This clonotype was found many times. J is TRBJ2-3 and V is TRBV3-1; 7 nucleotides align to TRBD2. The CDR3 length is 21 residues. Germline loops: CDR1 LGHDT, CDR2 YNNKEL (reference sequence). With 3 bases clipped from V and 2 bases from J, the junction kept 23 bases outside the gene matches. CDR3 coding DNA: TGTGCCAGCAGCCACTCAGGGCTGGGACGGGAGGTGAGAGGAATCACAGATACGCAGTATTTT. It is translated as CASSHSGLGREVRGITDTQYF.

This chain connects TRBV12-3 or TRBV12-4 to TRBJ2-1, with D possibly matching TRBD1 (5 bases). The CDR3 contains 15 residues. Trimming shortened V by 4 bases and J by 2 bases, and 12 bases separated the two germline ends. Here the CDR3 DNA reads TGTGCCAGCAGTTCAGGACAAAGGGCCTACAATGAGCAGTTCTTC. As protein: CASSSGQRAYNEQFF.

This clonotype showed up just a few times. The J gene is TRBJ1-1, the V gene TRBV5-5, with TRBD1 matching over 7 bases. The CDR3 runs 16 residues. Germline V CDR1 and CDR2: SGHKS, YYEKEE (reference sequence). Losses at the gene ends were 2 bases for V and 6 bases for J; bases not matched to a gene: 13. The CDR3 region has the DNA TGTGCCAGCAGCTTTACGGGCAGGGGGGCAGATTCTGAAGCTTTCTTT. It encodes CASSFTGRGADSEAFF. Complete variable domain (other parts from reference TRBV5-5 and TRBJ1-1): DAGVTQSPTHLIKTRGQQVTLRCSPISGHKSVSWYQQVLGQGPQFIFQYYEKEERGRGNFPDRFSARQFPNYSSELNVNALLLGDSALYLCASSFTGRGADSEAFFGQGTRLTVV.

This clonotype was observed a few times. The rearrangement joins TRBV20-1 to TRBJ2-5; 10 nucleotides match TRBD2. CDR3 length: 15 residues. The junction had 7 bases not matched to a gene; V was cut back by 6 bases and J by 0 bases. Germline V gene data show CDR1 as DFQATT and CDR2 as SNEGSKA (reference sequence). This CDR3 reads CSATLAGVYQETQYF. CDR3 DNA: TGCAGTGCCACGCTAGCGGGAGTTTACCAAGAGACCCAGTACTTC.

This clonotype was found a few times. The V gene is TRBV5-1, the J gene TRBJ2-3; D is unclear. The ends were cut back, 4 bases at V and 6 bases at J, with 12 bases in the middle. CDR1 is SGHRS and CDR2 is YFSETQ in the germline V gene. The length of the CDR3 is 13 residues. The CDR3 reads CASSNRLGDTQYF. In DNA form, the CDR3 reads TGCGCCAGCAGCAACAGACTGGGGGATACGCAGTATTTT.

This clonotype was picked up a small number of times. V is TRBV6-2 or TRBV6-3 and J is TRBJ2-3; D possibly corresponds to TRBD2 (5 bases). CDR3 length equals 13 residues. Germline CDR1 reads MNHEY; CDR2 reads SVGEGT. V lost 10 bases and J lost 8, with 19 bases in between. As DNA, the CDR3 is TGTGCCATTTCGGACTCTGTGGTGGGTACGCAGTATTTT. Residues: CAISDSVVGTQYF.

This clonotype was counted between two and nine times. V usage is TRBV2 and J usage is TRBJ1-2, with 8 nucleotides matching TRBD1. The CDR3 runs to 14 residues. V trimming: 2 bases; J trimming: 7 bases; junction bases outside the gene matches: 6. Germline V gene lookup returns CDR1 SNHLY and CDR2 FYNNEI. CDR3 sequence reads: CASSELGQGGGYTF. The CDR3, as DNA: TGTGCCAGCAGTGAATTAGGACAGGGAGGTGGCTACACCTTC.

This clonotype was found a few times. This chain links TRBV10-3 with TRBJ1-2; D is perhaps TRBD1 (6 bases). Trimming cost V 4 bases and J 0 bases, with 9 bases left between them. The CDR3 totals 14 residues. Per the germline V gene, CDR1 is ENHRY and CDR2 is SYGVKD. This CDR3 reads CAISGDTTNYGYTF. CDR3 DNA: TGTGCCATCAGTGGGGACACCACTAACTATGGCTACACCTTC.

The V gene is TRBV28, the J gene TRBJ2-7, with a tentative D call TRBD1 (6 bases). The length of the CDR3 is 17 residues. Per germline, CDR1 MDHEN and CDR2 SYDVKM. V gave up 7 bases and J gave up 3 bases, with 25 bases separating them. The CDR3 loop is CASITQGHPNLGYEQYF. In DNA, the CDR3 is TGTGCCAGCATTACGCAGGGACACCCAAACCTGGGCTACGAGCAGTACTTC.

V usage is TRBV6-1 and J usage is TRBJ2-1; D is unclear. Trimming pared 3 bases from V and 6 bases from J, leaving 18 bases between. This CDR3 is built from 16 residues. CDR1 and CDR2 from the germline V gene are MNHNS and SASEGT. CDR3 bases: TGTGCCAGCAGTGAGCACCGGGTTCAGTTGGTCAATGAGCAGTTCTTC. This translates into CASSEHRVQLVNEQFF.

In its sample, this clonotype was seen many times. The chain is built from TRBV27 and TRBJ2-5; 7 nucleotides match TRBD1. This CDR3 comprises 14 residues. Looked up from germline, CDR1 is MNHEY and CDR2 is SMNVEV (reference sequence). J lost 5 bases, V lost 5 bases, and 8 bases had no gene match. The CDR3 here is CASSGDRLWETQYF. The CDR3 coding sequence is TGTGCCAGCAGTGGGGACAGACTTTGGGAGACCCAGTACTTC.

J is TRBJ2-7 and V is TRBV10-2; the match to TRBD2 covers 11 bases. The CDR3 spans 15 residues. The V gene's germline CDR1 is WSHSY and CDR2 SAAADI. The trim removed 4 bases at V and 6 bases at J, leaving 8 bases unmatched. In nucleotides, the CDR3 is TGCGCCAGCAGTGCCGTAGCGGGAGGGCCGGGCGAGCAGTACTTC. Amino acids: CASSAVAGGPGEQYF.